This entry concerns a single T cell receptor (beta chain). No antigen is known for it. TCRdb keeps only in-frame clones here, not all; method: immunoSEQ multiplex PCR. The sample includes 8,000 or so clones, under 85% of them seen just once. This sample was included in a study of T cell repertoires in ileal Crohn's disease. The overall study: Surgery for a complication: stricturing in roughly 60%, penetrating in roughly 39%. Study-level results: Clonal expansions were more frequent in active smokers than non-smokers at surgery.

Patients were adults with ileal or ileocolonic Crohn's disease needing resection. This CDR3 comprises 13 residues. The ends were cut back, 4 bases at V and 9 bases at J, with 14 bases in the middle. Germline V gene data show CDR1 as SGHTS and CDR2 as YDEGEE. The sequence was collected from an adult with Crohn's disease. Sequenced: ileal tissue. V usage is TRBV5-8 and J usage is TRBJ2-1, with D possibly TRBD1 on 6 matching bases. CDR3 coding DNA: TGTGCCAGCAGCCAGTATGGGACATTTGAGCAGTTCTTC. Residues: CASSQYGTFEQFF.